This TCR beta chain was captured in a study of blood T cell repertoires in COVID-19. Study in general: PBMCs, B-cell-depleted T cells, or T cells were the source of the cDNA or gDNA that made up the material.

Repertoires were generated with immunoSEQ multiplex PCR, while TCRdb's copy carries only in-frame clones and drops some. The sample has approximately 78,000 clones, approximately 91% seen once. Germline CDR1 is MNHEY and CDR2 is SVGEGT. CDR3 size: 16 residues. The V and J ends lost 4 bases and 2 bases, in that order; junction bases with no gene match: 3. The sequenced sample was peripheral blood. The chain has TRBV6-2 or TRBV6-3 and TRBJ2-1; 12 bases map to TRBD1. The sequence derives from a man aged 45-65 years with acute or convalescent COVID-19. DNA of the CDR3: TGTGCCAGCAGTTCCGGGACAGGGGGCACCTACAATGAGCAGTTCTTC. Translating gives CASSSGTGGTYNEQFF.